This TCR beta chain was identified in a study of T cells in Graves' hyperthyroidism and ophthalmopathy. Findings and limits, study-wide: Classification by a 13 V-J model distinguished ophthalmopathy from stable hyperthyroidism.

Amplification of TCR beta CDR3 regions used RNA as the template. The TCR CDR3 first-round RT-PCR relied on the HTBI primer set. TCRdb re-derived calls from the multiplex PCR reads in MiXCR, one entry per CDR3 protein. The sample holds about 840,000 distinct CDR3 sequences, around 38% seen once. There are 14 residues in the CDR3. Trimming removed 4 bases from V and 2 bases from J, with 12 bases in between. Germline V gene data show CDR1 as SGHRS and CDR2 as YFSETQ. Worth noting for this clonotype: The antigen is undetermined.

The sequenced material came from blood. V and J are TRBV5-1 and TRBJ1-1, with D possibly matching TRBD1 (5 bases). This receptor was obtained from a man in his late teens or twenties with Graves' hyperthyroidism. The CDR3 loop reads CASSPLGLNTEAFF. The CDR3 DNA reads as TGCGCCAGCAGCCCCCTGGGGCTTAACACTGAAGCTTTCTTT.